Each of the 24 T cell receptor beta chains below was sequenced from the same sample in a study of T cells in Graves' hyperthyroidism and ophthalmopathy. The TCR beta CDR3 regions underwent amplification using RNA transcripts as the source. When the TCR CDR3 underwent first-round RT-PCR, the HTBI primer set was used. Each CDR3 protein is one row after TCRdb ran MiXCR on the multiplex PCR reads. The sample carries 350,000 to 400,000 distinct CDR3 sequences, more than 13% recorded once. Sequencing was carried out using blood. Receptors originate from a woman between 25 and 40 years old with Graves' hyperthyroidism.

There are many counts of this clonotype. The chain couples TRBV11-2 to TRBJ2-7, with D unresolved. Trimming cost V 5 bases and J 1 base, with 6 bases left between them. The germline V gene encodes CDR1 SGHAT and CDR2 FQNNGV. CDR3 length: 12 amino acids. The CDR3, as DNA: TGTGCCAGCAGCCACACTTCCTACGAGCAGTACTTC. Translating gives CASSHTSYEQYF.

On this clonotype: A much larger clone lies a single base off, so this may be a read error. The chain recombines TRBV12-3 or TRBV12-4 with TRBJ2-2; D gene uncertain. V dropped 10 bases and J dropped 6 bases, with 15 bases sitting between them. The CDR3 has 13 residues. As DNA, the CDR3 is TGTGCCAACGGTGTATGGGTTTCCGGGGAGCTGTTTTTT. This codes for CANGVWVSGELFF.

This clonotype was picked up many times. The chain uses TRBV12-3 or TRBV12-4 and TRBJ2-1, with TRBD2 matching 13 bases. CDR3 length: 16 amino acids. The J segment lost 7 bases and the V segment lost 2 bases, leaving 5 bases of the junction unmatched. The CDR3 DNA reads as TGTGCCAGCAGTTTATATGGGACTAGCGGGGAGAATGAGCAGTTCTTC. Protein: CASSLYGTSGENEQFF.

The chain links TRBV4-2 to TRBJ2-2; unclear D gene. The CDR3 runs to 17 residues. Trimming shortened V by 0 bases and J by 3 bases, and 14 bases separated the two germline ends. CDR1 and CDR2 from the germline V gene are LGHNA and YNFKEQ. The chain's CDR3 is CASSQEWLRDDTGELFF. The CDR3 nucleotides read TGTGCCAGCAGCCAAGAATGGTTAAGGGATGACACCGGGGAGCTGTTTTTT.

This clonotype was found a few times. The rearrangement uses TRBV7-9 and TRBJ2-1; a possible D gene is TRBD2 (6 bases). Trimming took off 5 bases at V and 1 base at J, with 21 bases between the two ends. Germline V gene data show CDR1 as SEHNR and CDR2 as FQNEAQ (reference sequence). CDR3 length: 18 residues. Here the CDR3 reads CASSPGRLSGFSYNEQFF. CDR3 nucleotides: TGTGCCAGCAGCCCCGGGCGGCTGAGCGGGTTTTCCTACAATGAGCAGTTCTTC.

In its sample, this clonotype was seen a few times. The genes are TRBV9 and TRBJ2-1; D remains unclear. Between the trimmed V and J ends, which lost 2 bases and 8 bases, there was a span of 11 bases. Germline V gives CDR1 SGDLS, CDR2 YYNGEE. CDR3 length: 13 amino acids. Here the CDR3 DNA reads TGTGCCAGCAGCGTCAACCCAGGTGATGAGCAGTTCTTC. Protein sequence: CASSVNPGDEQFF.

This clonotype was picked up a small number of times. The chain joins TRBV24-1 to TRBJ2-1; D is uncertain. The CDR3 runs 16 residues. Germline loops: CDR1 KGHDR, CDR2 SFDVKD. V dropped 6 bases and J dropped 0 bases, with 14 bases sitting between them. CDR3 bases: TGTGCCACCAGTTCTCCGGATTCGAGCTCCTACAATGAGCAGTTCTTC. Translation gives CATSSPDSSSYNEQFF.

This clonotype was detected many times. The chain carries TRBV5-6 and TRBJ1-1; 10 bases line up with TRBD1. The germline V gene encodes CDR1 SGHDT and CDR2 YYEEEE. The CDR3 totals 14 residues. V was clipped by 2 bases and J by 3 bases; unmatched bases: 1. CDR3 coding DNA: TGTGCCAGCAGCTTCGGACAGGGGGACACTGAAGCTTTCTTT. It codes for CASSFGQGDTEAFF.

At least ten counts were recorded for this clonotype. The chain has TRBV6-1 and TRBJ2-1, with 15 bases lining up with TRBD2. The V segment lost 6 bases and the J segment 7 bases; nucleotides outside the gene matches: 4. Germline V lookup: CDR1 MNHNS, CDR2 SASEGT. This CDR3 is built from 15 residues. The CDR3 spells CASRGLAGGSNEQFF. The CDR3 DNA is TGTGCCAGCAGGGGACTAGCGGGAGGTTCTAATGAGCAGTTCTTC.

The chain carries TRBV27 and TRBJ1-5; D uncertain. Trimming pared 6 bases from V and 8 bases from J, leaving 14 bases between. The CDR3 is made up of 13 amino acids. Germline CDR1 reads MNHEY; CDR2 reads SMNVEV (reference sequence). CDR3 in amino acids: CASSQAGIKPQHF. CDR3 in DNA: TGTGCCAGCAGCCAGGCCGGGATAAAGCCCCAGCATTTT.

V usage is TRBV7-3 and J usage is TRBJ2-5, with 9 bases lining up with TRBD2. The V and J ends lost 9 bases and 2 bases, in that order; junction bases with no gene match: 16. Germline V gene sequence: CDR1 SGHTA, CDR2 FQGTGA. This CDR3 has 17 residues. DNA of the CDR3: TGTGCCAGGGGGGGCGGTGAGGCGGGAGGGCCTCAAGAGACCCAGTACTTC. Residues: CARGGGEAGGPQETQYF.

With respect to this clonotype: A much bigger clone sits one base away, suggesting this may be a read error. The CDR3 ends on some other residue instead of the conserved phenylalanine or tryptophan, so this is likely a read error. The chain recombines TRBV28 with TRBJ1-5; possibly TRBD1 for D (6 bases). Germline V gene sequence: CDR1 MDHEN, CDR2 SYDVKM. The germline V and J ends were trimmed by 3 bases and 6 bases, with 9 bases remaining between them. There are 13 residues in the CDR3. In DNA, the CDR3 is TGTGCCAGCAGTTTGACAGGATTTCAGCCCCAGCATCTT. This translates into CASSLTGFQPQHL.

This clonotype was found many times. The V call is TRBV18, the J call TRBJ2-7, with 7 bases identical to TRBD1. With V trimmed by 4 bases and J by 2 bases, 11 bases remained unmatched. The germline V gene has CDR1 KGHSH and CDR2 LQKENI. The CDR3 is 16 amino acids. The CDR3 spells CASSRRVQGKTYEQYF. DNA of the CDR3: TGTGCCAGCTCACGTAGGGTACAGGGGAAAACCTACGAGCAGTACTTC.

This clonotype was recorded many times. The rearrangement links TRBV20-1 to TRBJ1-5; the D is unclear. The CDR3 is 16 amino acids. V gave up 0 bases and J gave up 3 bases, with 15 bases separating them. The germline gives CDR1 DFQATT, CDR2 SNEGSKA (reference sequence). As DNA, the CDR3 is TGCAGTGCTAGAGATCTTAAAACAGAGTTCAATCAGCCCCAGCATTTT. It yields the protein CSARDLKTEFNQPQHF.

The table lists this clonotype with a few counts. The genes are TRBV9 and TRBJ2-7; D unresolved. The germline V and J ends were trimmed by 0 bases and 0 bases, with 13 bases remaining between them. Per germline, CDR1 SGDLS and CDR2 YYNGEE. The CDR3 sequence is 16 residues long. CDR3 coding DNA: TGTGCCAGCAGCGTAGGTTCGGGCTTGAGCTCCTACGAGCAGTACTTC. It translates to CASSVGSGLSSYEQYF.

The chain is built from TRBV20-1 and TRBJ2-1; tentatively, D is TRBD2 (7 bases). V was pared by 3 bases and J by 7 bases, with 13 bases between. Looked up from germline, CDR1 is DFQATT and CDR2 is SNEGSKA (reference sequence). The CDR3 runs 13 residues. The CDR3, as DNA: TGCAGTGCTAGGGAGGGGGGGGAAAATGAGCAGTTCTTC. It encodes CSAREGGENEQFF.

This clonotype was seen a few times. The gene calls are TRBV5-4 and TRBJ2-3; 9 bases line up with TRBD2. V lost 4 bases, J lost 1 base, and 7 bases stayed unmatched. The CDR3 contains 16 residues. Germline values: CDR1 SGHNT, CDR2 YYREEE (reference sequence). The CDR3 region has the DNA TGTGCCAGCAGCCCTACGACTAGCGGCCGCACAGATACGCAGTATTTT. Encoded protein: CASSPTTSGRTDTQYF.

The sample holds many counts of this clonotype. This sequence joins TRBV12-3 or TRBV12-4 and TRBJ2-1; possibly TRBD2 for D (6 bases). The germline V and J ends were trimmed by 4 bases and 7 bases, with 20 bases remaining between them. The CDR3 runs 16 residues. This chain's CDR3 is CASSSQRLAGGNEQFF. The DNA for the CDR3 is TGTGCCAGCAGTTCCCAGAGGCTAGCTGGGGGGAATGAGCAGTTCTTC.

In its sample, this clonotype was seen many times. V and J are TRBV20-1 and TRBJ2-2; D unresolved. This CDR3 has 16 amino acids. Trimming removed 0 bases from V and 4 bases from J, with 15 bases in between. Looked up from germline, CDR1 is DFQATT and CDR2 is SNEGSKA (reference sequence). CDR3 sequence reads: CSARDLGPSSTGELFF. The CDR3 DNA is TGCAGTGCTAGAGATTTAGGCCCGTCGAGCACCGGGGAGCTGTTTTTT.

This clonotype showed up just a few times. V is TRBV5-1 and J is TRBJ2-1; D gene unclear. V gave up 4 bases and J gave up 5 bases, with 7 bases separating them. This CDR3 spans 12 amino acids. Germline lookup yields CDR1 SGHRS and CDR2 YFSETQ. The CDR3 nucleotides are TGCGCCAGCAGCCCGTTAGACAATGAGCAGTTCTTC. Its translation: CASSPLDNEQFF.

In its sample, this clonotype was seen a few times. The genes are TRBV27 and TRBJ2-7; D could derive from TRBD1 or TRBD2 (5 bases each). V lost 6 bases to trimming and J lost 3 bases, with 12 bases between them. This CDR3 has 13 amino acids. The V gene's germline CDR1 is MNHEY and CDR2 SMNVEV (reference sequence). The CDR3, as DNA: TGTGCCAGCAGGCTAGCAGGGAACTACGAGCAGTACTTC. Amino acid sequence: CASRLAGNYEQYF.

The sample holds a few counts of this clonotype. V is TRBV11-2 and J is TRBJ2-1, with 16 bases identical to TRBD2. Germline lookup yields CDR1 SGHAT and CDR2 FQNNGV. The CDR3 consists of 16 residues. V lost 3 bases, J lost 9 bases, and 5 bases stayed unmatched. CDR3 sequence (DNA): TGTGCCAGCAGCTTCGGGACTAGCGGGAGGGCAGCTGAGCAGTTCTTC. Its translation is CASSFGTSGRAAEQFF.

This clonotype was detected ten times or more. CDR3 sequence reads: CASSLKATSGYEQYF. The CDR3, as DNA: TGTGCCAGCAGTTTAAAGGCGACTAGCGGCTACGAGCAGTACTTC. V gene TRBV27 combines with J gene TRBJ2-7; 9 bases fit TRBD2. Germline CDR1 is MNHEY and CDR2 is SMNVEV (reference sequence). Losses at the gene ends were 2 bases for V and 3 bases for J; bases not matched to a gene: 5. This CDR3 region has 15 residues.

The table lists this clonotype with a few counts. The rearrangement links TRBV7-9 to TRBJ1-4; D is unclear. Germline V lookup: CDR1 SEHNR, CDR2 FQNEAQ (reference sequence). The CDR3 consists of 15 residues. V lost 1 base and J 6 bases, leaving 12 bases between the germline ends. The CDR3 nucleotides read TGTGCCAGCAGCTTAGAGTCAGGAGGGTATGAAAAACTGTTTTTT. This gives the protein CASSLESGGYEKLFF. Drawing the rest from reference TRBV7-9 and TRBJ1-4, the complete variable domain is DTGVSQNPRHKITKRGQNVTFRCDPISEHNRLYWYRQTLGQGPEFLTYFQNEAQLEKSRLLSDRFSAERPKGSFSTLEIQRTEQGDSAMYLCASSLESGGYEKLFFGSGTQLSVL.